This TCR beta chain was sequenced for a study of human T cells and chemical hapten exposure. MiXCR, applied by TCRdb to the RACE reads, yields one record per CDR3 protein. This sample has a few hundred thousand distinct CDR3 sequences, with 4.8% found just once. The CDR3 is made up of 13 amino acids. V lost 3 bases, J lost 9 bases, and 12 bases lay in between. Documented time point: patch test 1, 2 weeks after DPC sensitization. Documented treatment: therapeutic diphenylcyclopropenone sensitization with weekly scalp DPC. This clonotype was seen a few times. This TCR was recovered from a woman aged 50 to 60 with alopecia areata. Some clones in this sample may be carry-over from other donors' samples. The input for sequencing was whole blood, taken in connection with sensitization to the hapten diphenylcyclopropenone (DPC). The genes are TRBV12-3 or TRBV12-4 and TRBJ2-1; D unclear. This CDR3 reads CASSFPARAEQFF. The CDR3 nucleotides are TGTGCCAGCAGTTTTCCCGCCCGGGCTGAGCAGTTCTTC.